This T cell receptor beta chain comes out of a study of shared clonotypes between healthy human individuals. Only in-frame clones appear in the TCRdb table, and some are missing; sequencing was by immunoSEQ multiplex PCR. The table records approximately 2.1 million clones, approximately 93% of them present only once. Germline loops: CDR1 KGHSH, CDR2 LQKENI. The V gene end was trimmed by 6 bases and the J gene end by 0 bases; junction bases not matched to a gene: 10. CDR3 length: 19 amino acids. The chain employs TRBV18 and TRBJ2-2; 13 nucleotides line up with TRBD2. The clonotype comes from a man between 18 and 35 years old in good health. Some clones in this sample may be carry-over from other donors' samples. The sequencing sample was made of naive CD4+ T cells from PBMCs. Subset in this sample: CD45RA+ positively selected. This CDR3 reads CASSPFRLAGGTNTGELFF. CDR3 DNA sequence: TGTGCCAGCTCCCCCTTCCGACTAGCGGGAGGCACGAACACCGGGGAGCTGTTTTTT.